This T cell receptor beta chain was recorded in a study of T-cell reconstitution after alpha-beta-depleted transplantation in children. To note about this clonotype: What it binds is unknown.

Study observations and caveats: T-cell numbers and diversity, one year after transplant, stemmed largely from T cells that were newly produced. Day-60 TCRbeta diversity that was high in some patients was derived from surviving recipient T cells and thymic progenitors.

Per the germline V gene, CDR1 is DFQATT and CDR2 is SNEGSKA (reference sequence). The CDR3 contains 16 residues. V was cut by 0 bases and J by 7 bases, with 18 bases left in between. The authors prepared the TCRbeta library with unique molecular identifiers. TCRdb reprocessed the PCR reads with MiXCR, giving one entry per CDR3 protein. The sample lists 580,000 or so distinct CDR3 sequences; more than 20% were seen once. This receptor was taken from a boy under two years old who had a stem cell transplant for acute myeloid leukemia, so the T cells may come from the graft donor. The chain has TRBV20-1 and TRBJ2-2, with D tentatively TRBD1 (6 bases). The sequencing used PBMCs, mostly from graft donor cells, collected 360 days after TCRalphabeta/CD19-depleted stem cell transplant. DNA for the CDR3: TGCAGTGCTAGAGATAAGTGGCAGGGGATGGTCGGGGAGCTGTTTTTT. Translating gives CSARDKWQGMVGELFF.